Below, 6 T cell receptor beta chains from the same sample are listed, as sequenced in a study of spatial heterogeneity in lung cancer. Time point described: sample taken at primary tumor resection. TCRdb fed the 5' RACE reads into MiXCR, producing one record per CDR3 protein. Of tens of thousands of distinct CDR3 sequences in the sample, less than 15% were seen once. Material: PBMCs, obtained at surgery. The source of these receptors is a male donor with early-stage non-small cell lung cancer.

This clonotype was counted many times. This chain connects TRBV9 to TRBJ2-1; 14 bases map to TRBD2. V was pared by 3 bases and J by 5 bases, with 1 base of the junction left unmatched. Germline V lookup: CDR1 SGDLS, CDR2 YYNGEE. CDR3 size: 15 residues. The DNA of the CDR3 is TGTGCCAGCAGCGCGGGACTAGCGGGGGACAATGAGCAGTTCTTC. It translates to CASSAGLAGDNEQFF.

This chain uses TRBV10-1 with TRBJ1-5; 7 bases fit TRBD1. V lost 6 bases, J lost 3 bases, and 11 bases stayed unmatched. The CDR3 is 16 amino acids. From germline, CDR1 is WNHNN and CDR2 SYGVQD (reference sequence). DNA for the CDR3: TGCGCCAGCAGCGTAACTGACAGGGAAAACAATCAGCCCCAGCATTTT. Protein: CASSVTDRENNQPQHF.

This chain links TRBV30 with TRBJ2-7, with D perhaps TRBD1 (6 bases). The CDR3 spans 13 residues. CDR1 and CDR2 (germline): GTSNPN, SVGIG (reference sequence). V was clipped by 7 bases and J by 3 bases, with 16 bases between them. CDR3 bases: TGTGCCTTTACCCGACAGGACCTCTACGAGCAGTACTTC. Translating it yields CAFTRQDLYEQYF.

This clonotype was seen only a few times. The chain carries TRBV6-2 or TRBV6-3 and TRBJ2-2, with 10 bases matching TRBD2. The CDR3 totals 15 residues. Germline V CDR1 and CDR2: MNHEY, SVGEGT. Losses at the gene ends were 7 bases for V and 1 base for J; bases not matched to a gene: 3. The CDR3 loop reads CASKRTSGNTGELFF. The CDR3 nucleotides read TGTGCCAGCAAGAGGACTAGCGGGAACACCGGGGAGCTGTTTTTT.

This clonotype was detected only a few times. The V and J genes are TRBV30 and TRBJ1-1, with 8 bases matching TRBD1. V shed 3 bases and J 11 bases; nucleotides not matched to a gene: 5. Germline CDR1 GTSNPN, CDR2 SVGIG (reference sequence). This CDR3 has 11 amino acids. The CDR3 here is CAWRWDRYAFF. The DNA for the CDR3 is TGTGCCTGGAGATGGGACAGGTACGCTTTCTTT.

Many counts were recorded for this clonotype. The chain has TRBV28 and TRBJ2-2; 9 nucleotides match TRBD2. Germline CDR1 reads MDHEN; CDR2 reads SYDVKM. The junction had 5 bases not matched to a gene; V was cut back by 5 bases and J by 1 base. The CDR3 loop spans 16 amino acids. CDR3 sequence: CASSPRGGLNTGELFF. In DNA form, the CDR3 reads TGTGCCAGCAGTCCGCGGGGGGGACTGAACACCGGGGAGCTGTTTTTT. Combining the CDR3 with reference TRBV28 and TRBJ2-2 gives the whole variable domain DVKVTQSSRYLVKRTGEKVFLECVQDMDHENMFWYRQDPGLGLRLIYFSYDVKMKEKGDIPEGYSVSREKKERFSLILESASTNQTSMYLCASSPRGGLNTGELFFGEGSRLTVL.